This T cell receptor (beta chain) was sequenced for a study of CD8+ T cells in alopecia areata (dated by TCRdb to the late 2010s). In the study overall: The treated patients took part in an open-label pilot trial in which moderate-to-severe alopecia areata was treated with oral tofacitinib at 5 to 10 mg twice daily. To study T cell clonal expansion in alopecia areata, the researchers applied high-throughput TCRbeta sequencing to both the C3H/HeJ mouse model and human patients. TCRbeta CDR3 regions were amplified by immunoSEQ multiplex PCR using 35 Vbeta forward and 13 Jbeta reverse primers. Scalp clonality was compared across normal scalp (n=4), patchy alopecia areata scalp (n=8), and alopecia totalis/universalis scalp (n=8). Biopsies were taken from tofacitinib-treated patients at baseline and again at 4 and 24 weeks into treatment, and several of those patients also had a later scalp biopsy. In humans, TCRbeta sequencing was performed on scalp tissue and on sorted CD4+ and CD8+ peripheral blood T cells from healthy controls and from patients with patchy or totalis/universalis alopecia areata. RNA came from the PAXgene miRNA kit for fixed scalp, the miRNeasy kit for PBMCs, and the RNeasy kit for mouse skin. Patients received tofacitinib for 6 to 18 months and were then followed off drug for 6 months to check for delayed response and recurrence.

The junction shows trimming of 6 bases on V and 1 base on J, and the gene matches do not reach 3 bases of it. The CDR3 starts with the cysteine, ends with the phenylalanine, and has 14 residues. Left in the record is the CDR3 DNA by itself, 42 bases read in frame from the first base. Reading the germline V gene gives CDR1 MNHEY and CDR2 SVGAGI. Library prep was done by the immunoSEQ multiplex PCR assay. RNA was extracted from all samples and reverse transcribed into cDNA, which served as template for TCR sequencing. SuperScript III was used to make first-strand cDNA, primed with a 2:1 mix of oligo-dT and random hexamers. A synthetic immune receptor repertoire was used to gauge amplification bias, and whatever bias remained was removed computationally. Per the source publication's procedure: Raw reads were preprocessed to remove errors, and CDR3 was defined according to IMGT conventions as the region from the conserved cysteine to phenylalanine. To get clonality, Shannon entropy was normalized by log2 of the number of productive unique TCRs and the result was subtracted from 1. CD4 or CD8 identity of scalp clones was inferred by cross-referencing scalp TCRbeta sequences with sorted blood CD4 and CD8 repertoires. Here the immuneACCESS table is served through TCRdb, limited to in-frame sequences with V and J called. Missing clones are a known gap in these copies; in checked studies unresolved V genes cover under half, and the rest lacks a known reason. The DNA gave D and trimming, while V, J and clone size come from that table. Across this sample there are some 130,000 clones, with about 60% seen only once. The top ten clones comprise under 7.5% of the sample.

General study outcomes and caveats: TCR sequences shared between patients were less clear than in mice, possibly partly because of HLA diversity in the patient population. Scalp TCR repertoire analysis is complicated because resident alphabeta T cells in normal human skin are also sequenced, whereas mouse skin is dominated by gammadelta T cells. Compared with normal scalp, lesional scalp had higher clonality and more expanded CD8+ clones, particularly in alopecia totalis/universalis, a pattern that suggests antigenic drive.

The label giving this sample's time point can be read as: baseline before oral tofacitinib. Lesional scalp punch biopsies and peripheral blood were obtained from alopecia areata patients. After PBMCs were isolated by density centrifugation and stained for CD3, CD4 and CD8, a FACSAria was used to sort CD4+ and CD8+ T cells. With regard to this clone: No cognate antigen has been identified for it. The record has no base qualities; no much larger clone is one base away.

This TCR came from a human donor with alopecia areata. Sequencing used CD4+ T cells sorted from blood, obtained at week 0. This sequence uses TRBV6-5 and TRBJ1-1, with TRBD1 identical over 9 junction bases. The CDR3 protein: CASRSTGGNTEAFF. The DNA sequence is given as TGTGCCAGCAGATCGACAGGGGGGAACACTGAAGCTTTCTTT.